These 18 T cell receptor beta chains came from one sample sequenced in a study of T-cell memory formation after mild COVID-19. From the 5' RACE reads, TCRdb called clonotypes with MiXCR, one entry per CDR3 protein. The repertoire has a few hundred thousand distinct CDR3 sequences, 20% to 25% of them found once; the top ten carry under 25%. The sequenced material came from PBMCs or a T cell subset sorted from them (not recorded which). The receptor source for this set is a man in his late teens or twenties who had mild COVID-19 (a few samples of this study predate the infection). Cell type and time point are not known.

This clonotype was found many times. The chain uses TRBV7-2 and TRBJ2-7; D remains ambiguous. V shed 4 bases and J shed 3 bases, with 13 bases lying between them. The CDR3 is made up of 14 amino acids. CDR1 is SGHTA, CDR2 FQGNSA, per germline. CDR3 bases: TGTGCCAGCAGCTCCCCCGGCGGCGGCTACGAGCAGTACTTC. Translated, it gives CASSSPGGGYEQYF.

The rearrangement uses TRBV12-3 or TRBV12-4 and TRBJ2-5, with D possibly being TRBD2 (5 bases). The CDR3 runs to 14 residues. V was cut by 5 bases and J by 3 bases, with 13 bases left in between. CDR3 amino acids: CASSPEEAKETQYF. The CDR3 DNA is TGTGCCAGCAGTCCTGAGGAGGCCAAAGAGACCCAGTACTTC.

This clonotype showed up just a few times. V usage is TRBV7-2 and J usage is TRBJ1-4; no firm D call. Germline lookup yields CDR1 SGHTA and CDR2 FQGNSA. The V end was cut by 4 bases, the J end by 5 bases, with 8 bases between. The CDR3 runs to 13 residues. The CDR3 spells CASSSDRNEKLFF. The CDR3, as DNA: TGTGCCAGCAGCTCGGACCGAAATGAAAAACTGTTTTTT.

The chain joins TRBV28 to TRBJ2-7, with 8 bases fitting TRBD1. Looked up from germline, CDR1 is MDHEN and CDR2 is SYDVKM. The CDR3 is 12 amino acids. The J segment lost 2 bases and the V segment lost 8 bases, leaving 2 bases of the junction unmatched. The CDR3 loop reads CASGDRPYEQYV. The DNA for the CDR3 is TGTGCCAGCGGGGACAGGCCCTACGAGCAGTACGTC.

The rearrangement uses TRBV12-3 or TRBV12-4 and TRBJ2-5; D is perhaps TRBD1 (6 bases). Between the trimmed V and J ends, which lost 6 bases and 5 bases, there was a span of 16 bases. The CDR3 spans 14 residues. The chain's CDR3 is CASSRGQFTETQYF. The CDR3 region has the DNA TGTGCCAGCAGCCGCGGACAGTTTACGGAGACCCAGTACTTC.

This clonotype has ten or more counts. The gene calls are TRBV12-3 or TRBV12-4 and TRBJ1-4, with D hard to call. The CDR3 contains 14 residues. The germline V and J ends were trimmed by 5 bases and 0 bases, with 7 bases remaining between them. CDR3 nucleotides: TGTGCCAGCAGTCCTACCGCAACTAATGAAAAACTGTTTTTT. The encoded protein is CASSPTATNEKLFF.

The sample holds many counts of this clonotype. CDR3 coding DNA: TGTGCCAGCAGTTATAGGGGGGGCCCCGGGGAGCTGTTTTTT. Protein: CASSYRGGPGELFF. The J gene is TRBJ2-2, the V gene TRBV6-5, with D possibly being TRBD2 (7 bases). The CDR3 is 14 amino acids. Trimming pared 3 bases from V and 6 bases from J, leaving 11 bases between. The germline V gene has CDR1 MNHEY and CDR2 SVGAGI.

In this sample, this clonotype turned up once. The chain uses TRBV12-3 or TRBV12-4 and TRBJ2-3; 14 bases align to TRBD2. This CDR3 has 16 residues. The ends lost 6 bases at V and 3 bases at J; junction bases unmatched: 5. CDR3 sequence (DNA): TGTGCCAGCAGGCCCAGACTAGCGGGGGGGACAGATACGCAGTATTTT. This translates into CASRPRLAGGTDTQYF.

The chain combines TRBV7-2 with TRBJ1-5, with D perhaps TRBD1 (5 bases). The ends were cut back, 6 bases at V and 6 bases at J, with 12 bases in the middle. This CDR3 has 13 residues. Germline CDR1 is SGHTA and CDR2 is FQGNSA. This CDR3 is CASSQSGPQPQHF. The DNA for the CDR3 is TGTGCCAGCAGTCAGTCGGGGCCTCAGCCCCAGCATTTT.

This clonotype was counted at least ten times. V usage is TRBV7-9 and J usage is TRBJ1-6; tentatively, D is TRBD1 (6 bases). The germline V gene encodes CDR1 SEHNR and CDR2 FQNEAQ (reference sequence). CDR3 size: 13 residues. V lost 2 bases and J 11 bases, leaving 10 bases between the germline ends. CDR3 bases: TGTGCCAGCAGCTTACAGGGGAATACACCCCTCCACTTT. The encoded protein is CASSLQGNTPLHF.

This CDR3 is CASSAGQGVGEQFF. The DNA for the CDR3 is TGTGCCAGCAGCGCCGGACAGGGCGTGGGTGAGCAGTTCTTC. This sequence joins TRBV5-5 and TRBJ2-1, with 8 bases matching TRBD1. Germline CDR1 is SGHKS and CDR2 is YYEKEE (reference sequence). The J segment lost 9 bases and the V segment lost 4 bases, leaving 9 bases of the junction unmatched. This CDR3 is built from 14 residues.

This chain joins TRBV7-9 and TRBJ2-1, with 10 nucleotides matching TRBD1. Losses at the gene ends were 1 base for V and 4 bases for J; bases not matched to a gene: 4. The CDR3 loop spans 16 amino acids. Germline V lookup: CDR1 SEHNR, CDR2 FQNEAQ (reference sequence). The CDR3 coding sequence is TGTGCCAGCAGCTTAGGACAGGGGGCTGCATACAATGAGCAGTTCTTC. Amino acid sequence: CASSLGQGAAYNEQFF.

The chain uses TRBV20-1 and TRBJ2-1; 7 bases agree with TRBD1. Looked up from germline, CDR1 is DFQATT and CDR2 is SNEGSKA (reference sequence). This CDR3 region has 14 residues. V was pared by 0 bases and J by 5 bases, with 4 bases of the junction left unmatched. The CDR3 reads CSARDGRGNNEQFF. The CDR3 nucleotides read TGCAGTGCTAGAGACGGCAGGGGGAACAATGAGCAGTTCTTC.

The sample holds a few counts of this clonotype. Here the CDR3 DNA reads TGCGCCAGCAGCCAAAGGCGGGCAGATAATTCACCCCTCCACTTT. The encoded protein is CASSQRRADNSPLHF. The V and J genes are TRBV4-3 and TRBJ1-6; D is undetermined. Trimming removed 2 bases from V and 5 bases from J, with 10 bases in between. In germline, CDR1 is LGHNA, CDR2 YSLEER. This CDR3 contains 15 residues.

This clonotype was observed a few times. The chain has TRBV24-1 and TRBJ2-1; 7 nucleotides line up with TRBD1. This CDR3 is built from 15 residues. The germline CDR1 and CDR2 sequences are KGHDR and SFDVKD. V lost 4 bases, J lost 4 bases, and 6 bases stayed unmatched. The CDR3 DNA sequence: TGTGCCACCAGTGAGCCCGGGACAGAATACAATGAGCAGTTCTTC. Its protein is CATSEPGTEYNEQFF.

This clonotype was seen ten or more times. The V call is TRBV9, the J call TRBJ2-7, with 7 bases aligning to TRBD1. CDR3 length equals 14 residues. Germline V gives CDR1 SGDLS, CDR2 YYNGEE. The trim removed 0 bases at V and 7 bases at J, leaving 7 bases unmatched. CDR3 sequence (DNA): TGTGCCAGCAGCGTAGGCAGGGGGACGGTAGAGCAGTACGTC. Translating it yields CASSVGRGTVEQYV.

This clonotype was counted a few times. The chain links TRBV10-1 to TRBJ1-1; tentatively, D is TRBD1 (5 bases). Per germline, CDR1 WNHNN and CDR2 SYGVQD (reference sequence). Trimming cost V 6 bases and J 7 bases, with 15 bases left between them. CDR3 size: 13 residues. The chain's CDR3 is CASSELNRGEAFF. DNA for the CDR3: TGCGCCAGCAGCGAATTAAATAGGGGTGAAGCTTTCTTT.

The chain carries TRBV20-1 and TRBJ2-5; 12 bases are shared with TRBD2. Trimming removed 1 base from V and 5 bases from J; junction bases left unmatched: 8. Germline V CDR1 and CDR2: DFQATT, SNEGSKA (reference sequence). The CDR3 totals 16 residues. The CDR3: CSARVDPGTSGETQYF. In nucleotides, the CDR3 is TGCAGTGCTAGAGTCGACCCCGGGACTAGCGGGGAGACCCAGTACTTC.